This T cell receptor (beta chain) was found in a study of CD8 T cells in Susac syndrome. The diagnostic criteria for definite or probable disease, as recently defined, were met by the patients with Susac syndrome. An input of 0.5 to 1 ug of RNA was subjected to reverse transcription using random hexamers. TCRdb redid the calling of the immunoSEQ multiplex PCR reads with MiXCR, one entry per CDR3 protein. The sample has some 110,000 distinct CDR3 sequences, over 90% seen once. The TCR was taken from a human donor with Susac syndrome. The sequencing input was CD8+ T cells from PBMCs.

The CDR3 coding sequence is TGTGCCAGCAGATTAAGACGGGAAGAGACCCAGTACTTC. It yields the protein CASRLRREETQYF. This rearrangement joins TRBV13 to TRBJ2-5, with D unclear. CDR1 is PRHDT and CDR2 is FYEKMQ in the germline V gene (reference sequence). The CDR3 loop spans 13 amino acids. Trimming removed 6 bases from V and 3 bases from J, with 11 bases in between.